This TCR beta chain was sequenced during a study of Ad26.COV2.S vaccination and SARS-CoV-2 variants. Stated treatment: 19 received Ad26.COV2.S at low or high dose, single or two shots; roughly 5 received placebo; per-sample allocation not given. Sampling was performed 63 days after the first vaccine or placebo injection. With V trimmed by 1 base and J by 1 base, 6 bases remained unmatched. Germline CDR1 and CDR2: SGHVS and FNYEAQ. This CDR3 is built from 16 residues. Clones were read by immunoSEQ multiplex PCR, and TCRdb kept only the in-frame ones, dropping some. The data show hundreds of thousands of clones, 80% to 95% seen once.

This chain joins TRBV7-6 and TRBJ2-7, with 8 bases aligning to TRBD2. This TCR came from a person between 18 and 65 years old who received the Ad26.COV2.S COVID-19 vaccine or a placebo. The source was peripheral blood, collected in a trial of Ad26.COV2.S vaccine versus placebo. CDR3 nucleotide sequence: TGTGCCAGCAGCTTAGGTCCGGGGGGGTCTTCCTACGAGCAGTACTTC. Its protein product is CASSLGPGGSSYEQYF.